This TCR beta chain originates from a study of cytomegalovirus exposure and HLA in healthy donors. Points from the study as a whole: When analyzed later, a missense DCLRE1C variant was found to be linked to TCR beta V- and J-gene trimming. Sequencing likely generated an artifact that appeared as a cluster of highly shared sequence variants.

The primer mix had 60 Vbeta and 13 Jbeta primers. TCRdb's table, derived via immunoSEQ multiplex PCR, lists solely in-frame clones and lacks some. The sample consists of about 170,000 clones, 80% to 90% of them appearing once. The germline gives CDR1 MNHNS, CDR2 SASEGT. With 3 bases removed from V and 6 bases from J, the gap between germline ends came to 6 bases. This CDR3 contains 12 residues. To note about this clone: Its antigen is currently unknown.

This receptor was identified in a young woman in good health and CMV-seronegative. This chain uses TRBV6-1 with TRBJ2-4, with D unresolved. Sequenced: PBMCs. The CDR3 region has the DNA TGTGCCAGCAGTGAGGCGGTAAACATTCAGTACTTC. Translating gives CASSEAVNIQYF.